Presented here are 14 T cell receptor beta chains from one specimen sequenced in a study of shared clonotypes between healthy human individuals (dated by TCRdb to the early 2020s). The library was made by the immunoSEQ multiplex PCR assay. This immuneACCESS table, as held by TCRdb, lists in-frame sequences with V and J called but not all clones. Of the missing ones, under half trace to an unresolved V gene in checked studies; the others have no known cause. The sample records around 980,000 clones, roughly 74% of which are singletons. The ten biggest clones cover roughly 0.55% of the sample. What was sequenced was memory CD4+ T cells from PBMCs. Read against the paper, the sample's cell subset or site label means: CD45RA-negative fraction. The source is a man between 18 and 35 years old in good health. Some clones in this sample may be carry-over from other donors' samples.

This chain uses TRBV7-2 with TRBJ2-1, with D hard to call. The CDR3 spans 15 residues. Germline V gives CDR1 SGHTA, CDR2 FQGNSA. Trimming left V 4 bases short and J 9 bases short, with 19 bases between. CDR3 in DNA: TGTGCCAGCAGCTCGATCGGTCCGGCTGCTAGTGAGCAGTTCTTC. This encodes CASSSIGPAASEQFF.

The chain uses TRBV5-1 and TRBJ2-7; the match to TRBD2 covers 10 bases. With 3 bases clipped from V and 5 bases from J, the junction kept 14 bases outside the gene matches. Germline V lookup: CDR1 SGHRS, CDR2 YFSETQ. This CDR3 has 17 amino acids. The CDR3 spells CASSSGAAGGPLDEQYF. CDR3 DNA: TGCGCCAGCAGCTCTGGGGCAGCGGGAGGGCCTTTGGACGAGCAGTACTTC.

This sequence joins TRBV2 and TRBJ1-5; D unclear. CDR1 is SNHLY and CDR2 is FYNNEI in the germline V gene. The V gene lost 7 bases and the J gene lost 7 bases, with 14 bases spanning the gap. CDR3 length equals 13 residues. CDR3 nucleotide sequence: TGTGCCAGCATTTCCACTGAAGGCCAGCCCCAGCATTTT. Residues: CASISTEGQPQHF.

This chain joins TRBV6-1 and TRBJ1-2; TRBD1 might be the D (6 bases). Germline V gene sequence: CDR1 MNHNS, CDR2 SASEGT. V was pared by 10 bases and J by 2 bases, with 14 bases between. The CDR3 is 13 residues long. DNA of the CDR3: TGTGCCACCGAAACAGGGTCAAACTATGGCTACACCTTC. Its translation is CATETGSNYGYTF.

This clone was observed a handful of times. The CDR3 DNA is TGCGCCAGCAGCTTGGCCGGGACCGCCTTACCGGGGGAGCTGTTTTTT. Amino acid sequence: CASSLAGTALPGELFF. The V and J genes are TRBV5-1 and TRBJ2-2; D tentatively fits TRBD1 or TRBD2 (5 bases each). The V end was cut by 0 bases, the J end by 8 bases, with 17 bases between. Germline CDR1 is SGHRS and CDR2 is YFSETQ. This CDR3 contains 16 residues. Complete variable domain (other parts from reference TRBV5-1 and TRBJ2-2): KAGVTQTPRYLIKTRGQQVTLSCSPISGHRSVSWYQQTPGQGLQFLFEYFSETQRNKGNFPGRFSGRQFSNSRSEMNVSTLELGDSALYLCASSLAGTALPGELFFGEGSRLTVL.

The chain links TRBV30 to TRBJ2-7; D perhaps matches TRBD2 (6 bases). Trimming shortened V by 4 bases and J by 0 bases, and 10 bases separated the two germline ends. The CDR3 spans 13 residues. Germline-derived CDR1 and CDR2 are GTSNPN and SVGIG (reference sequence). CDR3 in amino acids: CAWTRDFSYEQYF. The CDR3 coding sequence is TGTGCCTGGACGAGGGACTTCTCCTACGAGCAGTACTTC. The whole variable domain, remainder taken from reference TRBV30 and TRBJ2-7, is SQTIHQWPATLVQPVGSPLSLECTVEGTSNPNLYWYRQAAGRGLQLLFYSVGIGQISSEVPQNLSASRPQDRQFILSSKKLLLSDSGFYLCAWTRDFSYEQYFGPGTRLTVT.

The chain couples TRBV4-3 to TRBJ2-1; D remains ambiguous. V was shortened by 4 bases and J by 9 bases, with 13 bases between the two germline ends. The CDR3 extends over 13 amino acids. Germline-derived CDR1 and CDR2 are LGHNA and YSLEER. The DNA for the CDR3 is TGCGCCAGCAGCCCGCGCCGGACCTTTGAGCAGTTCTTC. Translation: CASSPRRTFEQFF.

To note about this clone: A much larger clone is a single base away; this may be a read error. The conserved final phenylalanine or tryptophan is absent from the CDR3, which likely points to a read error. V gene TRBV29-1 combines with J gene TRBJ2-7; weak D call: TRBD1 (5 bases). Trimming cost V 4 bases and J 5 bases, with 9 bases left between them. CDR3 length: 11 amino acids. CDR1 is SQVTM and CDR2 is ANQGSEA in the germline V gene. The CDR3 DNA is TGCAGCGTTGCCCTAGGGGACGAGCAGTACCTC. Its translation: CSVALGDEQYL.

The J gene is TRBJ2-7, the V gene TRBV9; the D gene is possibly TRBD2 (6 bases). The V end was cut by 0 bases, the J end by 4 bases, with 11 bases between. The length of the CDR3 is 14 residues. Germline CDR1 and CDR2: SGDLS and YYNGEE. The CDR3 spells CASSVGLVGYEQYF. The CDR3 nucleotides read TGTGCCAGCAGCGTAGGACTAGTGGGGTACGAGCAGTACTTC. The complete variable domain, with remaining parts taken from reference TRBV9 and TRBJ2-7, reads DSGVTQTPKHLITATGQRVTLRCSPRSGDLSVYWYQQSLDQGLQFLIQYYNGEERAKGNILERFSAQQFPDLHSELNLSSLELGDSALYFCASSVGLVGYEQYFGPGTRLTVT.

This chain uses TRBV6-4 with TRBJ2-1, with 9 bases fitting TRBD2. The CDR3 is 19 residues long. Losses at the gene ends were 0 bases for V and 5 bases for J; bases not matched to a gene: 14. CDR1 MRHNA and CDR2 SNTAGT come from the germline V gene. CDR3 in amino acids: CASSDSSPRVLAGNNEQFF. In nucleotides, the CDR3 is TGTGCCAGCAGTGACTCGAGTCCGCGCGTGCTAGCGGGAAACAATGAGCAGTTCTTC.

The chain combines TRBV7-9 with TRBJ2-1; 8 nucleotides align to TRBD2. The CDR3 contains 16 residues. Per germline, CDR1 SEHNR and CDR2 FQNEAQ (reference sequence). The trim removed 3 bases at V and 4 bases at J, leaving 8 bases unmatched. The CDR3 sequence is CASSLSGSFRYNEQFF. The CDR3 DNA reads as TGTGCCAGCAGCTTGAGCGGGAGTTTTAGGTACAATGAGCAGTTCTTC.

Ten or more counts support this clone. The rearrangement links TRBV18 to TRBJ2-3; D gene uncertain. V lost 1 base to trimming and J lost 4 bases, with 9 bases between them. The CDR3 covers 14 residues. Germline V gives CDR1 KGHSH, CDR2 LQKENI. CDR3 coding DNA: TGTGCCAGCTCACCACTAACTATCGCAGATACGCAGTATTTT. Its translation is CASSPLTIADTQYF.

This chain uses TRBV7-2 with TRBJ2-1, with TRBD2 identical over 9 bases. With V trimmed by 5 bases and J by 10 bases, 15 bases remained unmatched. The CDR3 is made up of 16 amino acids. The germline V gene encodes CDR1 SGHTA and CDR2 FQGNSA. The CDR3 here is CASSEELAGDRGEQFF. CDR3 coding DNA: TGTGCCAGCAGCGAAGAGTTAGCGGGAGATCGGGGGGAGCAGTTCTTC. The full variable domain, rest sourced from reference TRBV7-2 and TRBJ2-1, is GAGVSQSPSNKVTEKGKDVELRCDPISGHTALYWYRQSLGQGLEFLIYFQGNSAPDKSGLPSDRFSAERTGGSVSTLTIQRTQQEDSAVYLCASSEELAGDRGEQFFGPGTRLTVL.

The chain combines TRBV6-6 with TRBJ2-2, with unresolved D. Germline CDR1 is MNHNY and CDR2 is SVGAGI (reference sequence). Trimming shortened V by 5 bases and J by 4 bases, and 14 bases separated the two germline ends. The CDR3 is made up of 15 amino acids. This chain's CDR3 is CASSLGVFPTGELFF. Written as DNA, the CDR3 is TGTGCCAGCAGTCTCGGAGTTTTTCCCACCGGGGAGCTGTTTTTT.